One and the same sample provided the 6 T cell receptor beta chains below, sequenced in a study of identical twins. In TCRdb, the 5' RACE reads were re-called with MiXCR into one record per CDR3 protein. This table has approximately 890,000 distinct CDR3 sequences, 9% to 15% appearing once. The sample was also reused in another study, on yellow fever vaccine responses in identical twins.

Sample: PBMCs. The source is a woman aged 18-35 years in good health.

This clonotype was seen only once. A much larger clonotype is one base distant, so this may be a read error. The chain uses TRBV5-1 and TRBJ2-3; weak D call: TRBD2 (5 bases). Germline V gene data show CDR1 as SGHRS and CDR2 as YFSETQ. CDR3 size: 15 residues. CDR3 sequence (DNA): TGCGCCAACAGCGAGGACGGGAAAAGCACAGATACGCAGTATTTT. Translation gives CANSEDGKSTDTQYF.

This clonotype has only a few counts. This rearrangement joins TRBV7-9 to TRBJ2-1; 7 nucleotides match TRBD2. The CDR3 extends over 14 amino acids. CDR1 is SEHNR, CDR2 FQNEAQ, per germline (reference sequence). With V trimmed by 7 bases and J by 9 bases, 12 bases remained unmatched. CDR3 bases: TGTGCCAGCACCACCTCCGGGACTAACTCTGAGCAGTTCTTC. It is translated as CASTTSGTNSEQFF.

This clonotype was observed many times. The chain links TRBV12-3 or TRBV12-4 to TRBJ1-2; 9 bases are a match to TRBD1. The CDR3 has 14 residues. The ends lost 4 bases at V and 5 bases at J; junction bases unmatched: 5. The CDR3 sequence: CASSSQGAGYGYTF. CDR3 sequence (DNA): TGTGCCAGCAGTTCACAGGGGGCTGGGTATGGCTACACCTTC.

This clonotype appeared many times. V is TRBV10-3 and J is TRBJ1-1, with 7 nucleotides matching TRBD1. V shed 8 bases, J shed 4 bases, and the junction held 7 bases outside the gene matches. CDR1 and CDR2 from the germline V gene are ENHRY and SYGVKD. This CDR3 contains 13 residues. The CDR3 sequence is CAISSDRATEAFF. DNA of the CDR3: TGTGCCATCTCCTCAGACAGGGCCACTGAAGCTTTCTTT.

This clonotype was seen at least ten times. This chain connects TRBV12-3 or TRBV12-4 to TRBJ2-3, with TRBD1 matching over 8 bases. With V trimmed by 5 bases and J by 0 bases, 4 bases remained unmatched. The CDR3 is made up of 15 amino acids. CDR3 DNA: TGTGCCAGCAGTACTGGGACAGGTAGCACAGATACGCAGTATTTT. It codes for CASSTGTGSTDTQYF.

This clonotype came up many times. This chain joins TRBV5-1 and TRBJ1-1; tentative D call: TRBD1 (5 bases). Germline loops: CDR1 SGHRS, CDR2 YFSETQ. The V gene lost 1 base and the J gene lost 6 bases, with 16 bases spanning the gap. This CDR3 is built from 15 residues. The CDR3 spells CASSLSGTKKAEAFF. As DNA, the CDR3 is TGCGCCAGCAGCTTGTCCGGGACCAAAAAGGCTGAAGCTTTCTTT.